The 24 T cell receptor beta chains given below trace back to one sample, sequenced in a study of PD-1 blockade in mismatch repair-deficient tumors. Produced via immunoSEQ multiplex PCR; TCRdb's table is partial and in-frame only. The sample shows approximately 23,000 clones, roughly 83% of them seen only once. The sample in question was PBMCs, obtained before pembrolizumab treatment. These receptors were obtained from an adult with mismatch repair-deficient cancer.

The chain is built from TRBV29-1 and TRBJ2-5, with D possibly being TRBD2 (6 bases). The germline V gene has CDR1 SQVTM and CDR2 ANQGSEA. This CDR3 comprises 13 residues. V gave up 6 bases and J gave up 5 bases, with 16 bases separating them. CDR3 DNA sequence: TGCAGCGTACCCTCCCTAGCGCGGGAGACCCAGTACTTC. Its translation is CSVPSLARETQYF.

The CDR3 DNA follows: TGCGCCAGCAGCCCCAGTGGGGGGACCCCCTACGAGCAGTACTTC. As protein: CASSPSGGTPYEQYF. The chain is built from TRBV5-1 and TRBJ2-7; tentative D call: TRBD2 (6 bases). The CDR3 is 15 residues long. Between the trimmed V and J ends, which lost 4 bases and 2 bases, there was a span of 16 bases. The germline V gene encodes CDR1 SGHRS and CDR2 YFSETQ.

This chain links TRBV19 with TRBJ2-6; weak D call: TRBD2 (5 bases). The germline CDR1 and CDR2 sequences are LNHDA and SQIVND (reference sequence). Trimming left V 6 bases short and J 0 bases short, with 15 bases between. This CDR3 contains 17 residues. CDR3 loop: CASRRAGELSGANVLTF. The CDR3 DNA sequence: TGTGCCAGTAGGAGGGCAGGAGAGCTCTCTGGGGCCAACGTCCTGACTTTC.

CDR3 residues: CASSLAGGLNTEAFF. The CDR3 nucleotides read TGCGCCAGCAGCTTGGCTGGCGGGTTGAACACTGAAGCTTTCTTT. The chain has TRBV5-1 and TRBJ1-1; the D is unclear. The CDR3 runs to 15 residues. Trimming took 0 bases from V and 0 from J, leaving 9 bases between them. The V gene's germline CDR1 is SGHRS and CDR2 YFSETQ. The complete variable domain, with remaining parts taken from reference TRBV5-1 and TRBJ1-1, reads KAGVTQTPRYLIKTRGQQVTLSCSPISGHRSVSWYQQTPGQGLQFLFEYFSETQRNKGNFPGRFSGRQFSNSRSEMNVSTLELGDSALYLCASSLAGGLNTEAFFGQGTRLTVV.

The V gene is TRBV28, the J gene TRBJ2-3; D not certain. The germline CDR1 and CDR2 sequences are MDHEN and SYDVKM. The CDR3 runs 15 residues. Between the trimmed V and J ends, which lost 6 bases and 4 bases, there was a span of 17 bases. Written as DNA, the CDR3 is TGTGCCAGCAGCCCGGGTAGTGTTGAGGCAGATACGCAGTATTTT. It yields the protein CASSPGSVEADTQYF.

V and J are TRBV2 and TRBJ2-5; TRBD1 matches at 9 bases. The length of the CDR3 is 13 residues. The germline V gene encodes CDR1 SNHLY and CDR2 FYNNEI. With 8 bases clipped from V and 7 bases from J, the junction kept 8 bases outside the gene matches. The CDR3 coding sequence is TGTGCCAGCGGAACAGGGGGCGCGGGGACCCAGTACTTC. Residues: CASGTGGAGTQYF.

This chain uses TRBV2 with TRBJ2-7; 9 positions match TRBD2. Germline V gene lookup returns CDR1 SNHLY and CDR2 FYNNEI. The CDR3 is 15 residues long. J gave up 2 bases and V 7 bases, and 9 bases lay outside the gene matches. CDR3 loop: CASTDLSGSPYEQYF. In DNA form, the CDR3 reads TGTGCCAGCACCGACCTTAGCGGGAGTCCCTACGAGCAGTACTTC.

The chain couples TRBV15 to TRBJ2-1; D is unclear. Germline V gene data show CDR1 as LNHNV and CDR2 as YYDKDF (reference sequence). The CDR3 totals 13 residues. Trimming took 6 bases from V and 1 from J, leaving 7 bases between them. CDR3 sequence reads: CATRAGSYNEQFF. The CDR3 bases are TGTGCCACCAGAGCCGGTTCCTACAATGAGCAGTTCTTC. The whole variable domain, filled in from reference TRBV15 and TRBJ2-1, reads DAMVIQNPRYQVTQFGKPVTLSCSQTLNHNVMYWYQQKSSQAPKLLFHYYDKDFNNEADTPDNFQSRRPNTSFCFLDIRSPGLGDTAMYLCATRAGSYNEQFFGPGTRLTVL.

This clone came up a few times. The rearrangement links TRBV27 to TRBJ1-5, with D hard to call. V lost 3 bases and J 4 bases, leaving 7 bases between the germline ends. This CDR3 is built from 13 residues. The germline CDR1 and CDR2 sequences are MNHEY and SMNVEV (reference sequence). CDR3 sequence reads: CASSFGRNQPQHF. The CDR3 nucleotides are TGTGCCAGCAGTTTTGGTAGAAATCAGCCCCAGCATTTT.

This chain joins TRBV19 and TRBJ2-1, with a possible D match to TRBD1 (6 bases). V lost 2 bases and J lost 2, with 10 bases in between. Germline loops: CDR1 LNHDA, CDR2 SQIVND (reference sequence). This CDR3 comprises 15 residues. CDR3 loop: CASSITGQTYNEQFF. The DNA for the CDR3 is TGTGCCAGTAGTATAACAGGGCAGACCTACAATGAGCAGTTCTTC. The full variable domain, rest sourced from reference TRBV19 and TRBJ2-1, is DGGITQSPKYLFRKEGQNVTLSCEQNLNHDAMYWYRQDPGQGLRLIYYSQIVNDFQKGDIAEGYSVSREKKESFPLTVTSAQKNPTAFYLCASSITGQTYNEQFFGPGTRLTVL.

V gene TRBV7-9 combines with J gene TRBJ2-7, with 8 positions matching TRBD2. Losses at the gene ends were 2 bases for V and 5 bases for J; bases not matched to a gene: 5. Germline loops: CDR1 SEHNR, CDR2 FQNEAQ (reference sequence). The CDR3 sequence is 14 residues long. The CDR3 DNA sequence: TGTGCCAGCAGCTTAAGCGGGAGTTCCAACGAGCAGTACTTC. This gives the protein CASSLSGSSNEQYF. The full variable domain, in which reference TRBV7-9 and TRBJ2-7 provide the parts outside the CDR3, is DTGVSQNPRHKITKRGQNVTFRCDPISEHNRLYWYRQTLGQGPEFLTYFQNEAQLEKSRLLSDRFSAERPKGSFSTLEIQRTEQGDSAMYLCASSLSGSSNEQYFGPGTRLTVT.

This clone appeared a single time. CDR3 loop: CASRGTVTGELFF. DNA of the CDR3: TGTGCCAGCAGGGGCACGGTCACCGGGGAGCTGTTTTTT. The chain combines TRBV28 with TRBJ2-2; no definite D call. The CDR3 sequence is 13 residues long. The V and J ends lost 6 bases and 4 bases respectively, with 9 bases between them. Per germline, CDR1 MDHEN and CDR2 SYDVKM.

V gene TRBV27 combines with J gene TRBJ2-7, with TRBD1 matching 7 bases. Germline-derived CDR1 and CDR2 are MNHEY and SMNVEV (reference sequence). The CDR3 spans 13 residues. Losses at the gene ends were 3 bases for V and 3 bases for J; bases not matched to a gene: 2. CDR3 amino acids: CASSLGQIYEQYF. As DNA, the CDR3 is TGTGCCAGCAGTTTGGGACAGATCTACGAGCAGTACTTC.

This clone was seen more than once but under ten times. V is TRBV15 and J is TRBJ1-5; 7 positions agree with TRBD1. The CDR3 loop spans 15 amino acids. V shed 3 bases and J 6 bases; nucleotides not matched to a gene: 8. Germline V CDR1 and CDR2: LNHNV, YYDKDF (reference sequence). The CDR3 sequence is CATSRNRQGTQPQHF. CDR3 in DNA: TGTGCCACCAGCAGGAATAGACAGGGAACTCAGCCCCAGCATTTT.

This chain uses TRBV18 with TRBJ1-1, with 8 nucleotides matching TRBD1. With 7 bases clipped from V and 2 bases from J, the junction kept 6 bases outside the gene matches. Germline V gene sequence: CDR1 KGHSH, CDR2 LQKENI. This CDR3 has 14 amino acids. The CDR3 DNA reads TGTGCCAGCTTGCGGACAGGGACTAACACTGAAGCTTTCTTT. It encodes CASLRTGTNTEAFF.

This chain links TRBV13 with TRBJ2-1; tentatively, D is TRBD1 (6 bases). This CDR3 spans 13 amino acids. V lost 3 bases and J lost 5, with 8 bases in between. Germline V gene lookup returns CDR1 PRHDT and CDR2 FYEKMQ (reference sequence). CDR3 DNA: TGTGCCAGCAGCTTTTACAGGGACAATGAGCAGTTCTTC. This codes for CASSFYRDNEQFF.

This chain connects TRBV18 to TRBJ1-5, with D possibly TRBD1 on 6 matching bases. CDR3 size: 16 residues. Deletions cut 1 base from V and 0 bases from J, with 10 bases between. In germline, CDR1 is KGHSH, CDR2 LQKENI. CDR3 sequence: CASSPQGTNSNQPQHF. The DNA of the CDR3 is TGTGCCAGCTCACCACAGGGGACAAATAGCAATCAGCCCCAGCATTTT. Combining the CDR3 with reference TRBV18 and TRBJ1-5 gives the whole variable domain NAGVMQNPRHLVRRRGQEARLRCSPMKGHSHVYWYRQLPEEGLKFMVYLQKENIIDESGMPKERFSAEFPKEGPSILRIQQVVRGDSAAYFCASSPQGTNSNQPQHFGDGTRLSIL.

The rearrangement joins TRBV2 to TRBJ2-7; tentative D call: TRBD1 (6 bases). The germline V gene encodes CDR1 SNHLY and CDR2 FYNNEI. Trimming removed 6 bases from V and 5 bases from J, with 14 bases in between. This CDR3 is built from 13 residues. This chain's CDR3 is CASSYLGHHEQYF. The DNA for the CDR3 is TGTGCCAGCAGCTACTTGGGACACCACGAGCAGTACTTC.

The chain recombines TRBV5-6 with TRBJ2-5, with 7 bases identical to TRBD1. The ends lost 0 bases at V and 3 bases at J; junction bases unmatched: 5. CDR3 length equals 15 residues. CDR1 is SGHDT, CDR2 YYEEEE, per germline. Written as DNA, the CDR3 is TGTGCCAGCAGCTTGGCTCGGACAGGAAAAGAGACCCAGTACTTC. Encoded protein: CASSLARTGKETQYF.

This sequence joins TRBV5-1 and TRBJ1-2; 8 nucleotides line up with TRBD1. The CDR3 runs to 14 residues. Germline CDR1 SGHRS, CDR2 YFSETQ. Losses at the gene ends were 3 bases for V and 6 bases for J; bases not matched to a gene: 7. The CDR3 reads CASSSGQGRDGYTF. The CDR3, as DNA: TGCGCCAGCAGCTCAGGACAGGGTCGGGATGGCTACACCTTC.

The J gene is TRBJ2-1, the V gene TRBV11-2; 12 bases are shared with TRBD2. V lost 3 bases, J lost 0 bases, and 3 bases stayed unmatched. The CDR3 spans 17 residues. The germline CDR1 and CDR2 sequences are SGHAT and FQNNGV. CDR3 loop: CASSLGTSGYSYNEQFF. The DNA of the CDR3 is TGTGCCAGCAGCTTGGGGACTAGCGGGTACTCCTACAATGAGCAGTTCTTC.

This chain links TRBV27 with TRBJ1-1, with a possible D match to TRBD1 (6 bases). Looked up from germline, CDR1 is MNHEY and CDR2 is SMNVEV (reference sequence). The CDR3 runs 13 residues. The germline V and J ends were trimmed by 6 bases and 0 bases, with 8 bases remaining between them. The CDR3 sequence is CASSYRVNTEAFF. DNA for the CDR3: TGTGCCAGCAGCTACAGGGTGAACACTGAAGCTTTCTTT.

This chain links TRBV18 with TRBJ1-4; 7 bases agree with TRBD1. The CDR3 spans 14 residues. The V gene end was trimmed by 3 bases and the J gene end by 5 bases; junction bases not matched to a gene: 3. Per the germline V gene, CDR1 is KGHSH and CDR2 is LQKENI. CDR3 nucleotide sequence: TGTGCCAGCTCACCGACAGGGCTGAATGAAAAACTGTTTTTT. Amino acid sequence: CASSPTGLNEKLFF.

This rearrangement joins TRBV6-5 to TRBJ1-2; D remains unclear. Germline lookup yields CDR1 MNHEY and CDR2 SVGAGI. This CDR3 comprises 13 residues. V shed 6 bases and J shed 4 bases, with 12 bases lying between them. The CDR3 region is CASRTGSTYGYTF. The DNA of the CDR3 is TGTGCCAGCAGAACGGGATCCACCTATGGCTACACCTTC.